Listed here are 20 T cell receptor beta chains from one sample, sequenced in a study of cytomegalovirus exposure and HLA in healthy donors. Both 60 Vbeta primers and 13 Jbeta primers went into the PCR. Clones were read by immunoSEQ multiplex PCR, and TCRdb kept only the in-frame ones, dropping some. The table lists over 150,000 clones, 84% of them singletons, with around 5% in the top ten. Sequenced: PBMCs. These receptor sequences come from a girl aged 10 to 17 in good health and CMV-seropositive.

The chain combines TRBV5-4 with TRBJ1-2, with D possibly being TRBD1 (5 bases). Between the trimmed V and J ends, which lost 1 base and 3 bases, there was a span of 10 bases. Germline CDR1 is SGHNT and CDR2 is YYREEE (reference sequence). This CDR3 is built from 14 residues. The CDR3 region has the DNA TGTGCCAGCAGCTTGCAGGGCGCACACTATGGCTACACCTTC. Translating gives CASSLQGAHYGYTF.

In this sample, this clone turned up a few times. CDR3: CASSPSFRSRETEAFF. As DNA, the CDR3 is TGTGCCAGCAGCCCCAGTTTCCGGTCGCGGGAGACTGAAGCTTTCTTT. The chain couples TRBV11-2 to TRBJ1-1; D is ambiguous. V lost 5 bases and J 5 bases, leaving 21 bases between the germline ends. There are 16 residues in the CDR3. The V gene's germline CDR1 is SGHAT and CDR2 FQNNGV.

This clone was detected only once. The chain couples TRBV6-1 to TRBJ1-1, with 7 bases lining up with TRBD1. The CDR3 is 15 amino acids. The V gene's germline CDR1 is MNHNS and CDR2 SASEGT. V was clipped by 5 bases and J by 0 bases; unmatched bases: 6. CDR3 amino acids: CASSPWTGLNTEAFF. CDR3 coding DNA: TGTGCCAGCAGTCCCTGGACAGGATTGAACACTGAAGCTTTCTTT.

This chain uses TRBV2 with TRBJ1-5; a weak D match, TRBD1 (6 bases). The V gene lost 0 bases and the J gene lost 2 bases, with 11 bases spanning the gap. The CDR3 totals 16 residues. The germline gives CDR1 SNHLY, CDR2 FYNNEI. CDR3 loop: CASSEAGRGGNQPQHF. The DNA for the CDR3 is TGTGCCAGCAGTGAAGCAGGCAGGGGTGGCAATCAGCCCCAGCATTTT.

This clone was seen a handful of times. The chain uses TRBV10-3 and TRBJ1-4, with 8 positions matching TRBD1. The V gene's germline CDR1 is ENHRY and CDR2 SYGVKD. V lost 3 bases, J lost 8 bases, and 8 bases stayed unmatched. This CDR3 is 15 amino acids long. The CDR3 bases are TGTGCCATCAGTGATGCAGGGGGCGTTAACGAAAAACTGTTTTTT. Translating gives CAISDAGGVNEKLFF.

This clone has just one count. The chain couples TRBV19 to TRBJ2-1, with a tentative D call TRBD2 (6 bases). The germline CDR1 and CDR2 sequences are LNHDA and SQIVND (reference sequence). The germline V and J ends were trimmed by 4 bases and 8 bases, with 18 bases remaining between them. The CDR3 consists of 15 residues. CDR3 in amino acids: CASSTIRRGGDEQFF. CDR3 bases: TGTGCCAGTAGTACCATTAGGAGGGGAGGAGATGAGCAGTTCTTC.

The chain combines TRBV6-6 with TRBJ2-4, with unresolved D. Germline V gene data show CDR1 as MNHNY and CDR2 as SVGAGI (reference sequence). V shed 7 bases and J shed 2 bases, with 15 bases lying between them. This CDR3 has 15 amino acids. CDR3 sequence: CASTLVPVTKNIQYF. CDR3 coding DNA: TGTGCCAGCACCCTAGTCCCCGTCACCAAAAACATTCAGTACTTC.

CDR3 loop: CASYSPISGKEETQYF. As DNA, the CDR3 is TGCGCCAGTTATTCCCCAATTAGCGGGAAGGAAGAGACCCAGTACTTC. The V gene is TRBV5-1, the J gene TRBJ2-5; 8 positions agree with TRBD2. Losses at the gene ends were 8 bases for V and 3 bases for J; bases not matched to a gene: 15. Germline values: CDR1 SGHRS, CDR2 YFSETQ. The CDR3 totals 16 residues.

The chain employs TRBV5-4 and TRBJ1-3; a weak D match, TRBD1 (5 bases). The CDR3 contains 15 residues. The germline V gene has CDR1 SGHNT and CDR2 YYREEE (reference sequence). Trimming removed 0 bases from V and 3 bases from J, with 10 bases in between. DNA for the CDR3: TGTGCCAGCAGCTTGGAGGGACTGATTGGAAACACCATATATTTT. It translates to CASSLEGLIGNTIYF.

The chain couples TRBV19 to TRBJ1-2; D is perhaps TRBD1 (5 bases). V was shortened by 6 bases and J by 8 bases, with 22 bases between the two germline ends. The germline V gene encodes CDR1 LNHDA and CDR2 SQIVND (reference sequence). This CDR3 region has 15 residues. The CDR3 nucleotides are TGTGCCAGTAGCCAACAGGTAACTCGCTCCGACGGCTACACCTTC. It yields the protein CASSQQVTRSDGYTF.

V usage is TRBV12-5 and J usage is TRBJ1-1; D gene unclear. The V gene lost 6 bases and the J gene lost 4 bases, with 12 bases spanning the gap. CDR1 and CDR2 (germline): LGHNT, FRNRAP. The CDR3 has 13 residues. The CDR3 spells CASGRGEGTEAFF. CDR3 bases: TGTGCTAGTGGGCGCGGGGAGGGCACTGAAGCTTTCTTT.

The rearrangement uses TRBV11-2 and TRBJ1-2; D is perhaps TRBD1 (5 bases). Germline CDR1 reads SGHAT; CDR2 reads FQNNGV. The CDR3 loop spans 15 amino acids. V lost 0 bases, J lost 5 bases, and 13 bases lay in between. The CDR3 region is CASSLERGLGYGYTF. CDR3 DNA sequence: TGTGCCAGCAGCTTAGAGCGGGGGTTAGGGTATGGCTACACCTTC. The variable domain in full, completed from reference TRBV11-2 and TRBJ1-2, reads EAGVAQSPRYKIIEKRQSVAFWCNPISGHATLYWYQQILGQGPKLLIQFQNNGVVDDSQLPKDRFSAERLKGVDSTLKIQPAKLEDSAVYLCASSLERGLGYGYTFGSGTRLTVV.

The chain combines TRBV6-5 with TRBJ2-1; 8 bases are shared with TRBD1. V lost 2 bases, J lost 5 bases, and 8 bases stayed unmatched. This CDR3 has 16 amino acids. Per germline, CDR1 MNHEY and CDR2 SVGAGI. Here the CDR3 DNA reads TGTGCCAGCAGTTACCCGACAGGGGCCAACAACAATGAGCAGTTCTTC. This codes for CASSYPTGANNNEQFF.

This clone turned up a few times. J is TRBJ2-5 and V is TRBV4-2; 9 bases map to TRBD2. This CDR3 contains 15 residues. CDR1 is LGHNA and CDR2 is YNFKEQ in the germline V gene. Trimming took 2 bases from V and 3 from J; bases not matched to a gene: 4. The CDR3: CASSQLRGGEETQYF. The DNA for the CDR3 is TGTGCCAGCAGCCAACTACGCGGGGGGGAAGAGACCCAGTACTTC.

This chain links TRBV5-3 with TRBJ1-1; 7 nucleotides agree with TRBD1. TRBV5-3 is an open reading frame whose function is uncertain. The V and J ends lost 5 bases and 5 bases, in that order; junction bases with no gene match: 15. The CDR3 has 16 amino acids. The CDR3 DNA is TGTGCCAGAAGTCTTTTGGGGAAACAGGGGCGGACTGAAGCTTTCTTT. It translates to CARSLLGKQGRTEAFF.

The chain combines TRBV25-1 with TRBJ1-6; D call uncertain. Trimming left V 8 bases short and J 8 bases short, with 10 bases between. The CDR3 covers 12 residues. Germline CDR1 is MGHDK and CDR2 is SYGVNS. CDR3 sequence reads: CASGYRYSPLHF. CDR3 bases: TGTGCCAGCGGCTACAGATATTCACCCCTCCACTTT.

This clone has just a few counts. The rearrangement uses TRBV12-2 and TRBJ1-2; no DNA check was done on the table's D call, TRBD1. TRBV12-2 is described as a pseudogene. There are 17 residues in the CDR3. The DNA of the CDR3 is TGTGCAAGTCGCTTAGAATTTCCGGGACATTCTAACTATGGCTACACCTTC. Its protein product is CASRLEFPGHSNYGYTF.

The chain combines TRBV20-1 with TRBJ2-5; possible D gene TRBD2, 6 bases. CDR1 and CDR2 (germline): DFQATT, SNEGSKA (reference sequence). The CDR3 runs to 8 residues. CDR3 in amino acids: CSPGDQYF. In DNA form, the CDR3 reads TGCAGCCCGGGAGACCAGTACTTC.

The CDR3 sequence is CASNLTRGSDTQYF. The CDR3 coding sequence is TGTGCCAGCAACCTGACTCGAGGGTCAGATACGCAGTATTTT. J is TRBJ2-3 and V is TRBV21-1; TRBD2 reflects the table's D call only, with no check against the DNA. TRBV21-1 is a pseudogene locus. The CDR3 runs to 14 residues.

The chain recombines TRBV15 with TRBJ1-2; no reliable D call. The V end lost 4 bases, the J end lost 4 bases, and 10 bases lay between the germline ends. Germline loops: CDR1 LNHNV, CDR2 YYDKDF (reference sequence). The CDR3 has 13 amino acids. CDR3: CATSTAPSYGYTF. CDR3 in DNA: TGTGCCACCAGCACTGCACCTAGCTATGGCTACACCTTC. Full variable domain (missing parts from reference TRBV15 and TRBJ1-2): DAMVIQNPRYQVTQFGKPVTLSCSQTLNHNVMYWYQQKSSQAPKLLFHYYDKDFNNEADTPDNFQSRRPNTSFCFLDIRSPGLGDTAMYLCATSTAPSYGYTFGSGTRLTVV.